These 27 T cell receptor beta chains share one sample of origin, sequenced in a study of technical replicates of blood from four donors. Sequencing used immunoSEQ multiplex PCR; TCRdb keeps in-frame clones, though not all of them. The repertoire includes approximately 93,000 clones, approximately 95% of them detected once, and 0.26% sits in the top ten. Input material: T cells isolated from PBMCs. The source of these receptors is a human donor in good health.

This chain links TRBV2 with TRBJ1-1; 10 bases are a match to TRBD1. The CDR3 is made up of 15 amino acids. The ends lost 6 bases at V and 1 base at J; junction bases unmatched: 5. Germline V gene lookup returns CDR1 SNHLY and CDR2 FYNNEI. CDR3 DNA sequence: TGTGCCAGCAGAAACTGGGACAGGGGGAACACTGAAGCTTTCTTT. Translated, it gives CASRNWDRGNTEAFF.

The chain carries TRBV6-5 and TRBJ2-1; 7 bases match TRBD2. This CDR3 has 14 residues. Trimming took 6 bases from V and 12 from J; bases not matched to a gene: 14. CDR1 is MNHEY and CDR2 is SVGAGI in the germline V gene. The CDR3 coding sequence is TGTGCCAGCAGGGCCGGGACGGGAGGTTTTGTGCAGTTCTTC. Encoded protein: CASRAGTGGFVQFF.

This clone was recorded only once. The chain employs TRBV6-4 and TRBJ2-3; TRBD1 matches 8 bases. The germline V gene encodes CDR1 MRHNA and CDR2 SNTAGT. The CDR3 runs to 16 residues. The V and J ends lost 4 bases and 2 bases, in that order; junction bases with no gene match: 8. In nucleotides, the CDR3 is TGTGCCAGCAGTGCCACGACAGGGGCGCACACAGATACGCAGTATTTT. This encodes CASSATTGAHTDTQYF.

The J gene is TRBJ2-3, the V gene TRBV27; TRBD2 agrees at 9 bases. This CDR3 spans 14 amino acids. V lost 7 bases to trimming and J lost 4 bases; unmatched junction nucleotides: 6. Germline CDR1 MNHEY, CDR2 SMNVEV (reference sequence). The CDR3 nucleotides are TGTGCCAGCAATCCCGGGACTAGCCCAGATACGCAGTATTTT. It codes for CASNPGTSPDTQYF.

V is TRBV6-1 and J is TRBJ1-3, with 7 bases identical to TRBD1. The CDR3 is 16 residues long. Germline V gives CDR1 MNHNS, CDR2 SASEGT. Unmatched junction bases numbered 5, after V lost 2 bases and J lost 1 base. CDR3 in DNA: TGTGCCAGCAGTGAAATAGGGGGCCGGTCTGGAAACACCATATATTTT. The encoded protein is CASSEIGGRSGNTIYF.

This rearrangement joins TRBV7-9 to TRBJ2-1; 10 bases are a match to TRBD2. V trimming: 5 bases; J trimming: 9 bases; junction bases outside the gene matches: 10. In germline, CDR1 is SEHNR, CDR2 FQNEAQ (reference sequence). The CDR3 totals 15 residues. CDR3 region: CASSPEAGGPSEQFF. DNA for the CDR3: TGTGCCAGCAGCCCTGAAGCGGGGGGGCCAAGTGAGCAGTTCTTC.

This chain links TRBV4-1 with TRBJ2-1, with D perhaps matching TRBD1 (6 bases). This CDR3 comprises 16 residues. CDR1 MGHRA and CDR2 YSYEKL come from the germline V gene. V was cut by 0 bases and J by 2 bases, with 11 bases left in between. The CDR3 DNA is TGCGCCAGCAGCCAAGATCGAACAGGGACCTACAATGAGCAGTTCTTC. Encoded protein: CASSQDRTGTYNEQFF.

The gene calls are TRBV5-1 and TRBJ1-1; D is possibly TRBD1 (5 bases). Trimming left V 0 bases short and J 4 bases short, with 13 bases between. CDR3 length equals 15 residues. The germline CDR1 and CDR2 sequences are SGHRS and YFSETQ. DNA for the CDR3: TGCGCCAGCAGCTTGGCCTGGGGGGTGGGCACTGAAGCTTTCTTT. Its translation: CASSLAWGVGTEAFF.

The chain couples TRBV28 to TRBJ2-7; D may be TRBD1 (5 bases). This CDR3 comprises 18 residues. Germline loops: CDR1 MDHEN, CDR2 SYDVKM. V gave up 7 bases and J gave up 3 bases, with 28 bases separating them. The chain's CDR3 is CASNPTIFDPRQNYEQYF. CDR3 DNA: TGTGCCAGCAACCCTACCATCTTCGATCCTAGACAGAACTACGAGCAGTACTTC.

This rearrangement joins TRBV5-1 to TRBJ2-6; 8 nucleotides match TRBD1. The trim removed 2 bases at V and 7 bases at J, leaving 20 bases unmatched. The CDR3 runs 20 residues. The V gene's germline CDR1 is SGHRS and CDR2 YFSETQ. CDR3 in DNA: TGCGCCAGCAGCTTTTTCCCTCAGACAGGGGTGCTTGGTCAAGCCAACGTCCTGACTTTC. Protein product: CASSFFPQTGVLGQANVLTF.

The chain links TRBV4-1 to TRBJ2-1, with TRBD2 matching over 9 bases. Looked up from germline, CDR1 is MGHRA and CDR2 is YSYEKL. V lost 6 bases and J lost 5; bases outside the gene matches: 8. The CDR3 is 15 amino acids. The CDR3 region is CASSRPAGGNNEQFF. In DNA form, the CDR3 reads TGCGCCAGCAGTCGGCCGGCGGGGGGGAACAATGAGCAGTTCTTC.

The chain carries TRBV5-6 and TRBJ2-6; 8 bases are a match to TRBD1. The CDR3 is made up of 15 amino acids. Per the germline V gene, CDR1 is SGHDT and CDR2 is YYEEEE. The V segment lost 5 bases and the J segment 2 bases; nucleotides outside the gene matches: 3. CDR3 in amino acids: CASRETGAGANVLTF. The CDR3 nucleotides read TGTGCCAGCAGGGAGACAGGGGCTGGGGCCAACGTCCTGACTTTC.

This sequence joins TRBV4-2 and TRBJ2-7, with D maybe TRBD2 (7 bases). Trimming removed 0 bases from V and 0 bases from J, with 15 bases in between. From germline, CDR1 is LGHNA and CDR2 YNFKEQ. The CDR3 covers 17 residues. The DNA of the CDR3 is TGTGCCAGCAGCCAAGATAGGTGGGGAGGGGGCTCCTACGAGCAGTACTTC. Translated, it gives CASSQDRWGGGSYEQYF.

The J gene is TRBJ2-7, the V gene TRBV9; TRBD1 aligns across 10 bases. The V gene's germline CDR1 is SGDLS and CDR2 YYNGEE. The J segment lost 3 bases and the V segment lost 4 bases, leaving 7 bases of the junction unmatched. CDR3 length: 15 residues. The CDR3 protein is CASSPTGGLYYEQYF. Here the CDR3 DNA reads TGTGCCAGCAGCCCGACAGGGGGCCTTTACTACGAGCAGTACTTC. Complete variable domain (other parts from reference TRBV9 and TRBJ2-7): DSGVTQTPKHLITATGQRVTLRCSPRSGDLSVYWYQQSLDQGLQFLIQYYNGEERAKGNILERFSAQQFPDLHSELNLSSLELGDSALYFCASSPTGGLYYEQYFGPGTRLTVT.

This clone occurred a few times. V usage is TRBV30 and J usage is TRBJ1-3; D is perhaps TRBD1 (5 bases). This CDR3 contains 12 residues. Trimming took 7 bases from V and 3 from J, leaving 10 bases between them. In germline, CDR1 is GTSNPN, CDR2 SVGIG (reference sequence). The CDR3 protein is CAYQGGGNTIYF. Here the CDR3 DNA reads TGTGCCTACCAGGGTGGTGGAAACACCATATATTTT.

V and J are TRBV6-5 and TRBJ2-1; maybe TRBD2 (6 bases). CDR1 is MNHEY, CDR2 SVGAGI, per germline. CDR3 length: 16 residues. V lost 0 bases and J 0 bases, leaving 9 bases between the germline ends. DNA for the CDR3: TGTGCCAGCAGTTACTCTGCGGGAAGCTCCTACAATGAGCAGTTCTTC. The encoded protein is CASSYSAGSSYNEQFF.

The CDR3 protein is CASSDAGPYNQPQHF. The CDR3 DNA sequence: TGTGCCAGCAGTGACGCAGGGCCCTACAATCAGCCCCAGCATTTT. This chain joins TRBV2 and TRBJ1-5; a possible D gene is TRBD1 (5 bases). Between the trimmed V and J ends, which lost 3 bases and 3 bases, there was a span of 12 bases. Germline V gives CDR1 SNHLY, CDR2 FYNNEI. The CDR3 spans 15 residues.

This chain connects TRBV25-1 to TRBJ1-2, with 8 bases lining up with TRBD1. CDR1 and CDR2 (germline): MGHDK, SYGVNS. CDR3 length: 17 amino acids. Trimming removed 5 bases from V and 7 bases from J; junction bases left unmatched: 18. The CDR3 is CASSQPNPGQVNGGYTF. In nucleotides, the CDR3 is TGTGCCAGCAGTCAACCTAATCCGGGACAGGTCAACGGTGGCTACACCTTC.

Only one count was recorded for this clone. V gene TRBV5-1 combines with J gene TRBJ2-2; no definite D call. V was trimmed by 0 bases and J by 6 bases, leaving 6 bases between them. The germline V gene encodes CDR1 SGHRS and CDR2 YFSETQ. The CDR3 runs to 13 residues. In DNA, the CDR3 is TGCGCCAGCAGCTTGGGGTTAGCCGGGGAGCTGTTTTTT. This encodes CASSLGLAGELFF.

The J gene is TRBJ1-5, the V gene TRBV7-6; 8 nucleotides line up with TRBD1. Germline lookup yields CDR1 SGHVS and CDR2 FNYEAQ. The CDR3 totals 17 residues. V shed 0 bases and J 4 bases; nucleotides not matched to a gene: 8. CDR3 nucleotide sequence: TGTGCCAGCAGCTTAGCGACAGGGGATTACTTTAATCAGCCCCAGCATTTT. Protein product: CASSLATGDYFNQPQHF.

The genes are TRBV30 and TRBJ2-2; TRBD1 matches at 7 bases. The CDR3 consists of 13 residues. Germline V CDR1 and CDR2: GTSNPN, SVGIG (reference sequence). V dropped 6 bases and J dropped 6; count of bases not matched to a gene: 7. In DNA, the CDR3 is TGTGCCTGTCTGGGGACAGTCTCCGGGGAGCTGTTTTTT. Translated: CACLGTVSGELFF.

DNA for the CDR3: TGTGCCAGTAGTATCTCGACAGGGTTATCCTACGAGCAGTACTTC. This sequence encodes CASSISTGLSYEQYF. This chain connects TRBV19 to TRBJ2-7; 7 bases match TRBD1. Unmatched junction bases numbered 6, after V lost 3 bases and J lost 1 base. Germline assignment: CDR1 LNHDA and CDR2 SQIVND (reference sequence). This CDR3 is built from 15 residues.

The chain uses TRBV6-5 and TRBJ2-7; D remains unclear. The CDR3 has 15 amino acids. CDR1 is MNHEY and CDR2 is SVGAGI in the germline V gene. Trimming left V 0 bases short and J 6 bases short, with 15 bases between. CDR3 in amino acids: CASSYSSSRLGEQYF. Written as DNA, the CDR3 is TGTGCCAGCAGTTACTCGTCCAGCAGGCTCGGCGAGCAGTACTTC.

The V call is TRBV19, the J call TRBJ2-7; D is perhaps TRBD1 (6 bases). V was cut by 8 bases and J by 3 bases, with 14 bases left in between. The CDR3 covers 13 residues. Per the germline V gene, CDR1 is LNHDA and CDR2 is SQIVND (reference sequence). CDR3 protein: CASARTERYEQYF. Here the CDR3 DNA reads TGTGCCAGTGCCCGGACAGAACGCTACGAGCAGTACTTC. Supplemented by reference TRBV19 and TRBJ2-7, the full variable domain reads DGGITQSPKYLFRKEGQNVTLSCEQNLNHDAMYWYRQDPGQGLRLIYYSQIVNDFQKGDIAEGYSVSREKKESFPLTVTSAQKNPTAFYLCASARTERYEQYFGPGTRLTVT.

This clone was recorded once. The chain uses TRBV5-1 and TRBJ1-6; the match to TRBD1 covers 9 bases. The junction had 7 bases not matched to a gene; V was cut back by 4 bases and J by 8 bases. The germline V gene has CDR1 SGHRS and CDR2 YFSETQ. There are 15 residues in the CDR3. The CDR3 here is CASSDPGQGHSPLHF. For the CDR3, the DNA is TGCGCCAGCAGCGACCCGGGACAGGGACATTCACCCCTCCACTTT.

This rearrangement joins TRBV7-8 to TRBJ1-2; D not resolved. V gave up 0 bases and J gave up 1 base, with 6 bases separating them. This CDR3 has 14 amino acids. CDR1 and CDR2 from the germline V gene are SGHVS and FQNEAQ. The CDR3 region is CASSLAVYNYGYTF. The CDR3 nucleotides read TGTGCCAGCAGCTTAGCGGTCTATAACTATGGCTACACCTTC.

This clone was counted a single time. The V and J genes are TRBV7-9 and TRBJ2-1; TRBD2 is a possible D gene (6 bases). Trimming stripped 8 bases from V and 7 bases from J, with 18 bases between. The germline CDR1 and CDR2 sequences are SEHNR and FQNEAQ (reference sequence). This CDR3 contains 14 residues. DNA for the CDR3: TGTGCCAGCGTCTCGCCCTGGACTAAGAATGAGCAGTTCTTC. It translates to CASVSPWTKNEQFF.